This entry lists 14 T cell receptor beta chains sequenced from one sample in a study of human T cells and chemical hapten exposure (TCRdb year 2021). What this sample's time point label stands for: patch test 3, about 24 weeks after DPC sensitization. The label giving this sample's treatment or condition can be read as: therapeutic diphenylcyclopropenone sensitization with weekly scalp DPC. Total RNA was extracted from unfractionated whole blood collected in Tempus Blood RNA tubes. Libraries were constructed by RACE. The instrument given in TCRdb is NextSeq 500. In TCRdb, the public reads were trimmed at Q25 with fastp and aligned with MiXCR, with productive beta chains retained. Each CDR3 protein gets just one entry, which takes the most common genes and DNA from the rows behind it. For this sample there are around 40,000 distinct CDR3 sequences; roughly an eighth appear just once. The leading ten clones occupy about 2.3% of the sample.

The specimen comprised whole blood, sampled in connection with sensitization to the hapten diphenylcyclopropenone (DPC). All receptors derive from a woman aged 40 to 50 with alopecia areata. Some clones in this sample may be carry-over from other donors' samples.

This clonotype was seen at least ten times. The genes are TRBV7-9 and TRBJ1-1; TRBD1 might be the D (5 bases). CDR1 is SEHNR, CDR2 FQNEAQ, per germline (reference sequence). V lost 1 base, J lost 1 base, and 10 bases lay in between. This CDR3 has 15 residues. The CDR3, as DNA: TGTGCCAGCAGCTTAGACCAGGGCTGGAACACTGAAGCTTTCTTT. This translates into CASSLDQGWNTEAFF.

This clonotype has more than one count but fewer than ten. V gene TRBV4-1 combines with J gene TRBJ1-5, with TRBD1 matching over 9 bases. Trimming cost V 2 bases and J 5 bases; bases outside gene matches: 4. The V gene's germline CDR1 is MGHRA and CDR2 YSYEKL. CDR3 length: 15 amino acids. The CDR3, as DNA: TGCGCCAGCAGCCAACCGGGACAGGGAGATCAGCCCCAGCATTTT. Encoded protein: CASSQPGQGDQPQHF.

This clonotype was seen repeatedly, ten times or more. This sequence joins TRBV12-5 and TRBJ2-5, with D perhaps TRBD2 (5 bases). With 0 bases removed from V and 5 bases from J, the gap between germline ends came to 19 bases. This CDR3 region has 17 residues. CDR1 LGHNT and CDR2 FRNRAP come from the germline V gene. CDR3: CASGLVITSRRGETQYF. The CDR3 nucleotides read TGTGCTAGTGGTTTGGTAATAACTAGTCGTCGGGGTGAGACCCAGTACTTC.

V gene TRBV28 combines with J gene TRBJ2-3; 7 bases align to TRBD1. The CDR3 extends over 13 amino acids. Germline CDR1 and CDR2: MDHEN and SYDVKM. V dropped 10 bases and J dropped 4; count of bases not matched to a gene: 8. CDR3 coding DNA: TGTGCCACCCAACGACAGGGCGCAGATACGCAGTATTTT. It is translated as CATQRQGADTQYF.

V usage is TRBV20-1 and J usage is TRBJ1-6; D gene unclear. The germline V gene encodes CDR1 DFQATT and CDR2 SNEGSKA (reference sequence). The CDR3 has 13 residues. The V gene lost 1 base and the J gene lost 6 bases, with 7 bases spanning the gap. This chain's CDR3 is CSARGSPNSPLHF. The CDR3 region has the DNA TGCAGTGCTAGAGGGTCCCCTAATTCACCCCTCCACTTT.

This clonotype was seen only once. A much larger clone lies one base from this, so it may be a read error. The chain combines TRBV10-2 with TRBJ1-4; D is uncertain. The CDR3 spans 15 residues. V lost 3 bases to trimming and J lost 7 bases, with 15 bases between them. Germline CDR1 is WSHSY and CDR2 is SAAADI. CDR3 nucleotides: TGCGCCAGCAGTGACAACTCGGGCGCGGGTGAAAAACTGTTTTTT. Translated, it gives CASSDNSGAGEKLFF.

At least ten counts were recorded for this clonotype. The chain uses TRBV18 and TRBJ2-5, with TRBD1 as a possible D gene (5 bases). Looked up from germline, CDR1 is KGHSH and CDR2 is LQKENI. The CDR3 is made up of 13 amino acids. V was trimmed by 3 bases and J by 0 bases, leaving 5 bases between them. CDR3 DNA: TGTGCCAGCTCACCGGGGCACCAAGAGACCCAGTACTTC. The encoded protein is CASSPGHQETQYF.

The chain has TRBV10-1 and TRBJ2-6; D gene ambiguous. Germline CDR1 and CDR2: WNHNN and SYGVQD (reference sequence). V was trimmed by 4 bases and J by 2 bases, leaving 3 bases between them. The CDR3 sequence is 13 residues long. Here the CDR3 reads CASSGTGANVLTF. The CDR3 coding sequence is TGCGCCAGCAGTGGGACTGGGGCCAACGTCCTGACTTTC.

This clonotype was recorded a few times. The chain is built from TRBV28 and TRBJ2-7; D is perhaps TRBD1 (8 bases). CDR3 length: 15 amino acids. Germline V gene lookup returns CDR1 MDHEN and CDR2 SYDVKM. With 5 bases removed from V and 6 bases from J, the gap between germline ends came to 20 bases. Here the CDR3 DNA reads TGTGCCAGCAGTCCCCCACGGACAGGGAGGGCCGAGCAGTACTTC. This translates into CASSPPRTGRAEQYF.

This rearrangement joins TRBV7-9 to TRBJ2-3, with D perhaps TRBD2 (6 bases). The CDR3 consists of 16 residues. Germline V CDR1 and CDR2: SEHNR, FQNEAQ (reference sequence). The V gene lost 4 bases and the J gene lost 0 bases, with 14 bases spanning the gap. CDR3 loop: CASSSSSGTSTDTQYF. CDR3 in DNA: TGTGCCAGCAGCTCCTCGTCAGGGACTAGCACAGATACGCAGTATTTT.

This clonotype was detected only a few times. V usage is TRBV29-1 and J usage is TRBJ2-1, with unresolved D. The CDR3 is 11 residues long. Trimming took 3 bases from V and 11 from J, leaving 11 bases between them. Germline lookup yields CDR1 SQVTM and CDR2 ANQGSEA. The CDR3 DNA is TGCAGCGTTGAGTCGGTAGGGAAGCAGTTCTTC. Encoded protein: CSVESVGKQFF.

The chain links TRBV28 to TRBJ1-4; TRBD1 might be the D (6 bases). Germline V lookup: CDR1 MDHEN, CDR2 SYDVKM. V was cut by 4 bases and J by 6 bases, with 15 bases left in between. The CDR3 is 15 amino acids. CDR3 loop: CASSYTGRGDEKLFF. The DNA of the CDR3 is TGTGCCAGCAGTTACACAGGGAGGGGGGATGAAAAACTGTTTTTT.

The chain has TRBV19 and TRBJ2-7; 9 nucleotides match TRBD1. The V gene end was trimmed by 6 bases and the J gene end by 5 bases; junction bases not matched to a gene: 11. The CDR3 sequence is 15 residues long. The germline CDR1 and CDR2 sequences are LNHDA and SQIVND (reference sequence). In DNA form, the CDR3 reads TGTGCCAGTAGCGACGGTCGGGACAGGGACCACGAGCAGTACTTC. Amino acid sequence: CASSDGRDRDHEQYF.

This clonotype was detected ten times or more. The chain is built from TRBV7-6 and TRBJ1-6, with TRBD1 matching 9 bases. CDR3 length: 14 amino acids. J gave up 7 bases and V 4 bases, and 2 bases lay outside the gene matches. CDR1 is SGHVS, CDR2 FNYEAQ, per germline. The CDR3 reads CASSSGTGNSPLHF. The CDR3 region has the DNA TGTGCCAGCAGCTCCGGGACAGGGAATTCACCCCTCCACTTT.